This T cell receptor beta chain was documented in a study of T cells in Graves' hyperthyroidism and ophthalmopathy. Study context: Peripheral blood samples were taken at initial diagnosis, prior to any treatment.

Amplification of TCR beta CDR3 regions was performed using RNA transcripts as template. The HTBI primer set served for first-round RT-PCR of the TCR CDR3. TCRdb reprocessed the multiplex PCR reads via MiXCR and lists one record per CDR3 protein. The profile shows over 700,000 distinct CDR3 sequences, around a third of them singletons. Comments on this clonotype: No antigen is known for it.

Per germline, CDR1 ENHRY and CDR2 SYGVKD. The CDR3 has 13 residues. Trimming cost V 11 bases and J 4 bases; bases outside gene matches: 11. Study-level points and caveats: Stable hyperthyroidism and ophthalmopathy were separated using 13 V-J signatures. Model output signaled ophthalmopathy a median 6.5 months ahead of onset.

This receptor was taken from a woman aged 40 to 50 with Graves' hyperthyroidism. Sequencing was done on a sample of blood. The chain combines TRBV10-3 with TRBJ2-7; 7 bases align to TRBD2. Written as DNA, the CDR3 is TGTGCCGCCAGGGAGGGCATAGGATACGAGCAGTACTTC. Protein sequence: CAAREGIGYEQYF.